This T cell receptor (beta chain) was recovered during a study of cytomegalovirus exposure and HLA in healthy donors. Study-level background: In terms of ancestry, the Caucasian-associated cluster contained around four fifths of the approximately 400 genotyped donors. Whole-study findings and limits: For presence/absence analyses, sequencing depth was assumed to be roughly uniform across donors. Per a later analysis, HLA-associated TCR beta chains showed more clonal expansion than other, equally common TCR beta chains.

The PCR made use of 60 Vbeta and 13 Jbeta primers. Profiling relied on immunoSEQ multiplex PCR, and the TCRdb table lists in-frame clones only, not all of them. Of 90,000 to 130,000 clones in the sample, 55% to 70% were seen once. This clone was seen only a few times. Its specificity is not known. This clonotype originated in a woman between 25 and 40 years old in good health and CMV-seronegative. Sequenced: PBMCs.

In nucleotides, the CDR3 is TGTGCCAGCAGTCAAAGCCGGGACTGGAGCTCCTACAATGAGCAGTTCTTC. It yields the protein CASSQSRDWSSYNEQFF. The genes are TRBV27 and TRBJ2-1, with D perhaps TRBD2 (6 bases). V was pared by 5 bases and J by 0 bases, with 17 bases between. CDR1 and CDR2 from the germline V gene are MNHEY and SMNVEV (reference sequence). This CDR3 region has 17 residues.